This record looks at one TCR beta chain sequence and its context. This clonotype was detected ten times or more. The clone's antigen remains unknown. Within one base of it there is no much larger clone, and no base qualities were kept. CDR1 is given as SGHTA and CDR2 as FQGNSA, both from the germline V gene. From the cysteine through the phenylalanine, the CDR3 covers 17 amino acids. Only CDR3 DNA is held: 51 bases, read in frame from base 1. V is cut by 6 bases and J by 7 bases, and the space between the germline ends is 22 bases. The source of the sample is a study of T-cell reconstitution after alpha-beta-depleted transplantation in children (dated by TCRdb to 2016 to 2018). A note on the overall study: T-cell immune reconstitution after TCRalphabeta/CD19-depleted allogeneic hematopoietic cell transplantation in children was quantitatively tracked in the study by means of TCR repertoire profiling. The paper as a whole reports these results and caveats: Apparently early alphabetaT-cell count recovery about two months after transplant reportedly relied on only several hundred rapidly expanded clones derived from non-depleted graft cells. In some patients, the high TCRbeta diversity seen at day 60 was put down to recipient T cells and intrathymic progenitors that had survived conditioning. Hyperexpanded clone frequencies declined over subsequent months; after one year, T-cell counts and TCRbeta diversity were mostly attributed to newly produced T cells.

The treatment or condition label here, explained by the study, means: allogeneic hematopoietic cell transplantation with graft depleted of TCRalphabeta T cells and CD19 B cells. TCRalphabeta/CD19-depleted allogeneic hematopoietic cell grafts were given to the transplant recipients, all of whom were children. The library was prepared using PCR. Data came from an Illumina HiSeq 2500. To normalize quantification of the TCRbeta repertoire, the TCR libraries were built with molecular barcoding that relied on unique molecular identifiers. The raw public data were reprocessed by TCRdb itself: fastp quality trimming at Q25, MiXCR clonotype calling, in-frame beta chains only. Identical CDR3 proteins give one entry, which carries the most common genes and DNA. A total of around 72,000 distinct CDR3 sequences appear in this sample, over 4.5% of them only once. The ten largest clones take up approximately 20% of the sample.

The chain employs TRBV7-2 and TRBJ1-6; the D gene cannot be resolved reliably. The receptor comes from a boy under two years old who had a stem cell transplant for acute myeloid leukemia, so the T cells may come from the graft donor. Source: PBMCs, mostly from graft donor cells, taken 180 days after TCRalphabeta/CD19-depleted stem cell transplant. This receptor carries the CDR3 CASRWLAAPAVNSPLHF. The nucleotide sequence is given as TGTGCCAGCAGGTGGCTTGCTGCCCCGGCGGTGAATTCACCCCTCCACTTT.